A single sample is the source of the 4 T cell receptor beta chains below, sequenced in a study of Ad26.COV2.S vaccination and SARS-CoV-2 variants. The protocol was immunoSEQ multiplex PCR, while the TCRdb copy is restricted to in-frame clones and leaves out a portion. The profile covers about 420,000 clones, with around nine tenths appearing a single time and 3.6% taken by the ten largest. Treatment indicated: 15 to 20 received Ad26.COV2.S at low or high dose, single or two shots; roughly 5 received placebo; per-sample allocation not given. After the first vaccine or placebo injection, samples were drawn on day 63. The sample here was peripheral blood, taken in a trial of Ad26.COV2.S vaccine versus placebo. All receptors come from a person between 18 and 59 years old who received the Ad26.COV2.S COVID-19 vaccine or a placebo.

V usage is TRBV19 and J usage is TRBJ1-3, with D hard to call. The CDR3 extends over 15 amino acids. Per germline, CDR1 LNHDA and CDR2 SQIVND (reference sequence). V gave up 3 bases and J gave up 0 bases, with 9 bases separating them. The CDR3 nucleotides read TGTGCCAGTAGTATCGGCAGGAACTCTGGAAACACCATATATTTT. The encoded protein is CASSIGRNSGNTIYF.

The J gene is TRBJ1-1, the V gene TRBV5-5; D is ambiguous. The CDR3 has 14 residues. V was pared by 0 bases and J by 4 bases, with 10 bases between. Germline CDR1 SGHKS, CDR2 YYEKEE (reference sequence). This CDR3 reads CASSLDGVATEAFF. Written as DNA, the CDR3 is TGTGCCAGCAGCTTGGACGGGGTTGCCACTGAAGCTTTCTTT.

This chain uses TRBV5-4 with TRBJ2-7; the D gene is possibly TRBD2 (6 bases). The V end lost 4 bases, the J end lost 6 bases, and 23 bases lay between the germline ends. This CDR3 contains 16 residues. Germline V CDR1 and CDR2: SGHNT, YYREEE (reference sequence). The CDR3 loop is CASSLGGGGDLLEQYF. DNA for the CDR3: TGTGCCAGCAGCCTCGGTGGAGGCGGGGATTTACTCGAGCAGTACTTC. Full variable domain (outside the CDR3, taken from reference TRBV5-4 and TRBJ2-7): ETGVTQSPTHLIKTRGQQVTLRCSSQSGHNTVSWYQQALGQGPQFIFQYYREEENGRGNFPPRFSGLQFPNYSSELNVNALELDDSALYLCASSLGGGGDLLEQYFGPGTRLTVT.

The genes are TRBV7-3 and TRBJ2-2; 8 nucleotides line up with TRBD1. With 0 bases clipped from V and 3 bases from J, the junction kept 3 bases outside the gene matches. CDR3 length: 16 amino acids. Germline CDR1 reads SGHTA; CDR2 reads FQGTGA. The CDR3 loop is CASSLTQGAYTGELFF. CDR3 in DNA: TGTGCCAGCAGCTTAACCCAGGGGGCGTACACCGGGGAGCTGTTTTTT.